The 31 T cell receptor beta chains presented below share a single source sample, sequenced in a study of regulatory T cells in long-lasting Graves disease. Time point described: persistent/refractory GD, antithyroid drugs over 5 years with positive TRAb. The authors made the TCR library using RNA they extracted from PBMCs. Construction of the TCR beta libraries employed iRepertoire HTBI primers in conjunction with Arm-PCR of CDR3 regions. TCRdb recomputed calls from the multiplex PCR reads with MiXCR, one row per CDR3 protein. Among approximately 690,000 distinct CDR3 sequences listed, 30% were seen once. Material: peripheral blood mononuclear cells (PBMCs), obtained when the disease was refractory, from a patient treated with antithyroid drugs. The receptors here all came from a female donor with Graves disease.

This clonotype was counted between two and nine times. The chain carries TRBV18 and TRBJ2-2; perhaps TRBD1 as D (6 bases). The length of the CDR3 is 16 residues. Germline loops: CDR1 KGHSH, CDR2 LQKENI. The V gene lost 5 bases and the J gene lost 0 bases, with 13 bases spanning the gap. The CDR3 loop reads CASSIHRAANTGELFF. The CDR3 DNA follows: TGTGCCAGCTCAATACACAGGGCCGCGAACACCGGGGAGCTGTTTTTT.

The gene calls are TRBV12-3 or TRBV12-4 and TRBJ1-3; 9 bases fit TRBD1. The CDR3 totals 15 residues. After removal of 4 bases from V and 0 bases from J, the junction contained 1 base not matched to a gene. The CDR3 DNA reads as TGTGCCAGCAGTTACAGGGGGCACTCTGGAAACACCATATATTTT. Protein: CASSYRGHSGNTIYF.

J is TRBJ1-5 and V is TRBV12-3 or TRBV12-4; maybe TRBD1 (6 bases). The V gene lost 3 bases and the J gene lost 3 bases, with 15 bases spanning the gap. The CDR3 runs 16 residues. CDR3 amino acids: CASSLRPGDVNQPQHF. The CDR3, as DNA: TGTGCCAGCAGTTTGAGGCCAGGGGATGTCAATCAGCCCCAGCATTTT.

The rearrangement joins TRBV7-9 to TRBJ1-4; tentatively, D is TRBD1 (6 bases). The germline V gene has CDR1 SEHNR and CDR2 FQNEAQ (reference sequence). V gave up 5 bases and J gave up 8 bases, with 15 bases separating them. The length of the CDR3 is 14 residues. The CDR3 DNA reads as TGTGCCAGCAGCCGAACGGGGGGCGAGGAAAAACTGTTTTTT. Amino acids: CASSRTGGEEKLFF.

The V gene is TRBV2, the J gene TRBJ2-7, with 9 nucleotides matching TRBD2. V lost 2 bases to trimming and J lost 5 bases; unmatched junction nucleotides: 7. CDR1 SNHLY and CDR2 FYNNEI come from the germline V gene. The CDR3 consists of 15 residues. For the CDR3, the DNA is TGTGCCAGCAGTGAACTAGCGGGAATTAGCCACGAGCAGTACTTC. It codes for CASSELAGISHEQYF.

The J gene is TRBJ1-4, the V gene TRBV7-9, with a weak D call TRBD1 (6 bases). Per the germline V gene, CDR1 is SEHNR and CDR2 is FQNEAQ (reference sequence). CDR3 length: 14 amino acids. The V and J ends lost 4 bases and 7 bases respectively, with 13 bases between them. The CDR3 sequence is CASSSAGESEKLFF. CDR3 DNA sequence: TGTGCCAGCAGCTCCGCAGGGGAAAGTGAAAAACTGTTTTTT.

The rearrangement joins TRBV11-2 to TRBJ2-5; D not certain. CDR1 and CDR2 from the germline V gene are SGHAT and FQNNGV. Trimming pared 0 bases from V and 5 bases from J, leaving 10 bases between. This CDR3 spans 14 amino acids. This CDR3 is CASSLDIGRETQYF. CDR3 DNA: TGTGCCAGCAGCTTAGATATTGGGCGCGAGACCCAGTACTTC.

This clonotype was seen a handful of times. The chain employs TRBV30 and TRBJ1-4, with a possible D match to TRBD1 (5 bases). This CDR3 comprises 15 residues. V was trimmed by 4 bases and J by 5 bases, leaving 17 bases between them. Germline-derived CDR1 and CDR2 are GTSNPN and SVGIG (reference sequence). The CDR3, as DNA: TGTGCCTGGACCAACACCGGGGCTAAGAATGAAAAACTGTTTTTT. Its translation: CAWTNTGAKNEKLFF.

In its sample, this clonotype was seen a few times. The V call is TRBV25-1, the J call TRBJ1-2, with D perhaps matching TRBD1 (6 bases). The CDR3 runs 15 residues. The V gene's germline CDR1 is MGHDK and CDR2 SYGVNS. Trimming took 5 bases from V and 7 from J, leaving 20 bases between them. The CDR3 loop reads CASSPNNRGRAGYTF. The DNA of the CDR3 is TGTGCCAGCAGTCCCAATAATCGGGGGCGAGCTGGCTACACCTTC.

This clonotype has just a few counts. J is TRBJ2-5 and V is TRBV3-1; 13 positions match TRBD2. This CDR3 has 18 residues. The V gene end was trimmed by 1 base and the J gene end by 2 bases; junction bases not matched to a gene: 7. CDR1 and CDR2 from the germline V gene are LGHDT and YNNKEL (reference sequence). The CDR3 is CASSQGTSGRGGQETQYF. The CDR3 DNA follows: TGTGCCAGCAGCCAAGGGACTAGCGGGAGAGGGGGGCAAGAGACCCAGTACTTC.

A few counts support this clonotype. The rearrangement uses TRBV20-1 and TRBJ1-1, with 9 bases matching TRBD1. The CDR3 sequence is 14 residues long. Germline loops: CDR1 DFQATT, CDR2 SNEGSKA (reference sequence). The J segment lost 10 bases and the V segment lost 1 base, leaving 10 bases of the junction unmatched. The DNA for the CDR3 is TGCAGTGCTAGAGTTCAAACAGGGGGCGTTGGAGCTTTCTTT. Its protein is CSARVQTGGVGAFF.

The DNA of the CDR3 is TGCAGTGCCCCATCGGCAGGGGGCTCTGGCTACACCTTC. This translates into CSAPSAGGSGYTF. The chain joins TRBV20-1 to TRBJ1-2, with 8 bases that match TRBD1. Germline V lookup: CDR1 DFQATT, CDR2 SNEGSKA (reference sequence). V dropped 6 bases and J dropped 7; count of bases not matched to a gene: 10. The CDR3 spans 13 residues.

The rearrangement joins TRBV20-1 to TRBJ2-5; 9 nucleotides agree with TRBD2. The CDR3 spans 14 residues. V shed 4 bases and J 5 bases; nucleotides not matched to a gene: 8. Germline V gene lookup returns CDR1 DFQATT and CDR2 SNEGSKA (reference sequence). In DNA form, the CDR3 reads TGCAGTGCTAAAGGAGGACTAGCGTGTGAGACCCAGTACTTC. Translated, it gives CSAKGGLACETQYF.

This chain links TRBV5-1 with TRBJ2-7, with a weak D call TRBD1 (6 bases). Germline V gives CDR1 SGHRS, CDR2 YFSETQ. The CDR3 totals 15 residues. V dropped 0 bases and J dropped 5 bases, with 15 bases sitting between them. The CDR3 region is CASSLEVGAGNEQYF. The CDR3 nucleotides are TGCGCCAGCAGCTTGGAGGTGGGGGCTGGAAACGAGCAGTACTTC.

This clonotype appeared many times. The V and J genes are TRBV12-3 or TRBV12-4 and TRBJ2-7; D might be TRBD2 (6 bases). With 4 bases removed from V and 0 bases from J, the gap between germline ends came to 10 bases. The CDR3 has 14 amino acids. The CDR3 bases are TGTGCCAGCAGTTCGCTCGGGGGCTCCTACGAGCAGTACTTC. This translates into CASSSLGGSYEQYF.

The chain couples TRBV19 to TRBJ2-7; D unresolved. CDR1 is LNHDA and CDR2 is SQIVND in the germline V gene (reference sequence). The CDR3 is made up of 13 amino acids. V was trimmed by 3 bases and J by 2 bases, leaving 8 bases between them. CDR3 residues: CASSMTATYEQYF. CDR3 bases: TGTGCCAGTAGTATGACGGCAACCTACGAGCAGTACTTC. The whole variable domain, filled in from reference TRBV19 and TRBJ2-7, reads DGGITQSPKYLFRKEGQNVTLSCEQNLNHDAMYWYRQDPGQGLRLIYYSQIVNDFQKGDIAEGYSVSREKKESFPLTVTSAQKNPTAFYLCASSMTATYEQYFGPGTRLTVT.

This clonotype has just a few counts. The CDR3 protein is CSAPPSGGNQPQHF. The CDR3 DNA is TGCAGTGCCCCCCCAAGTGGCGGCAATCAGCCCCAGCATTTT. The chain has TRBV20-1 and TRBJ1-5, with D hard to call. The CDR3 sequence is 14 residues long. Germline V CDR1 and CDR2: DFQATT, SNEGSKA (reference sequence). V lost 6 bases and J 2 bases, leaving 14 bases between the germline ends.

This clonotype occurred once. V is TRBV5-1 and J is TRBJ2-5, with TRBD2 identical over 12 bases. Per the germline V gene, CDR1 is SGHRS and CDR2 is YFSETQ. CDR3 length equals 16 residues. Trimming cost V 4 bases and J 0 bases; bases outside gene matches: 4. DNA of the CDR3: TGCGCCAGCAGCGACACTAGCGGGAGGTACCAAGAGACCCAGTACTTC. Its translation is CASSDTSGRYQETQYF.

The CDR3: CASSLSVRAQNTEAFF. CDR3 in DNA: TGTGCCAGCAGCTTAAGCGTACGGGCACAGAACACTGAAGCTTTCTTT. The V and J genes are TRBV7-6 and TRBJ1-1; no clear D. The CDR3 runs to 16 residues. The ends were cut back, 2 bases at V and 1 base at J, with 14 bases in the middle. CDR1 is SGHVS and CDR2 is FNYEAQ in the germline V gene.

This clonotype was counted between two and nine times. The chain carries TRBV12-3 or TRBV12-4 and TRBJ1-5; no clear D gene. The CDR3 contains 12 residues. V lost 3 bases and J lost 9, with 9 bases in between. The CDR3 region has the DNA TGTGCCAGCAGTTTCGACCGAGGGCCCCAGCATTTT. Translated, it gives CASSFDRGPQHF.

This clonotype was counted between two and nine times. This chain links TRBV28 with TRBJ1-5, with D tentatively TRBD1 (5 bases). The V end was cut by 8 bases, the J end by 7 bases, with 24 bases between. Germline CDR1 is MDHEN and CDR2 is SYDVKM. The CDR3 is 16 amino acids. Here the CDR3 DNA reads TGTGCCAGCGCGAATGGTTTGGGGGGGGGAGGACAGCCCCAGCATTTT. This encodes CASANGLGGGGQPQHF. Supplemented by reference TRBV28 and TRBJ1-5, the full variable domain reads DVKVTQSSRYLVKRTGEKVFLECVQDMDHENMFWYRQDPGLGLRLIYFSYDVKMKEKGDIPEGYSVSREKKERFSLILESASTNQTSMYLCASANGLGGGGQPQHFGDGTRLSIL.

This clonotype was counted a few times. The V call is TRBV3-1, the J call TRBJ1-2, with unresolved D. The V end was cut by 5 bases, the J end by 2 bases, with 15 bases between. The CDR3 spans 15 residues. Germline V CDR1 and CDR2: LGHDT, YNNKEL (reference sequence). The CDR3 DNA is TGTGCCAGCAGCGCACCCGGCAAGGTCAACTATGGCTACACCTTC. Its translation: CASSAPGKVNYGYTF.

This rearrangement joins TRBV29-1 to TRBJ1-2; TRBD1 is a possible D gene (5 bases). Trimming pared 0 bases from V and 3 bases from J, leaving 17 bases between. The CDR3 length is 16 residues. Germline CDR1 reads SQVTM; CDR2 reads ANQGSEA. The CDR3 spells CSVEDPPTGAYYGYTF. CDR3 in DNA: TGCAGCGTTGAAGATCCCCCCACAGGAGCCTACTATGGCTACACCTTC.

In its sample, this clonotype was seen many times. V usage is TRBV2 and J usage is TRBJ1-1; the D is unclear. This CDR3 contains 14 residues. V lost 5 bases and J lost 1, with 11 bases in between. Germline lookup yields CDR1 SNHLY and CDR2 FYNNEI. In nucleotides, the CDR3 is TGTGCCAGCAGTTCCCGGAGTTCGAACACTGAAGCTTTCTTT. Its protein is CASSSRSSNTEAFF.

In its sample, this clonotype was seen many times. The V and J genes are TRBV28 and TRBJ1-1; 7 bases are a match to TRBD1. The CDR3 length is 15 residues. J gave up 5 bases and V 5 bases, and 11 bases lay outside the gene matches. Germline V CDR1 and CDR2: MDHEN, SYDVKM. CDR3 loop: CASSATGTSQTEAFF. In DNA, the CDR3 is TGTGCCAGCAGTGCGACAGGGACATCCCAGACTGAAGCTTTCTTT.

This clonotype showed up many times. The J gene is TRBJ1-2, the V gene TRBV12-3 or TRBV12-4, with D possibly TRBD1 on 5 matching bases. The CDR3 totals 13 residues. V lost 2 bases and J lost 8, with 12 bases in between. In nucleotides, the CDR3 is TGTGCCAGCAGTTTAAGGGGCCGGAGCGGCTACACCTTC. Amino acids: CASSLRGRSGYTF.

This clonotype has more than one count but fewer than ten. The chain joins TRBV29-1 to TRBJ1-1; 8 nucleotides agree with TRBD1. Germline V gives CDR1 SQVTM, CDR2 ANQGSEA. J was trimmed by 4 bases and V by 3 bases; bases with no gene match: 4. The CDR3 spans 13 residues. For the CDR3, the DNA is TGCAGCGTTGAGACAGGGGTTGCCACTGAAGCTTTCTTT. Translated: CSVETGVATEAFF.

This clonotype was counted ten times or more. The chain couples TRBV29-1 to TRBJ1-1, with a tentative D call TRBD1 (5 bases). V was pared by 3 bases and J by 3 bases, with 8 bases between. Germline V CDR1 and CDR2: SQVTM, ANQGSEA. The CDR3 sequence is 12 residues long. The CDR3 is CSVDRADTEAFF. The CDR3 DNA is TGCAGCGTTGACAGGGCGGACACTGAAGCTTTCTTT.

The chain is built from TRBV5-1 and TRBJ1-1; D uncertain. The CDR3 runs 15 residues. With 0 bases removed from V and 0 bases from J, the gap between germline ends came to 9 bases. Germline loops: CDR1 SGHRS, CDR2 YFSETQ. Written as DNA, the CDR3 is TGCGCCAGCAGCTTGGCCCGGCAGGTGAACACTGAAGCTTTCTTT. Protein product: CASSLARQVNTEAFF.

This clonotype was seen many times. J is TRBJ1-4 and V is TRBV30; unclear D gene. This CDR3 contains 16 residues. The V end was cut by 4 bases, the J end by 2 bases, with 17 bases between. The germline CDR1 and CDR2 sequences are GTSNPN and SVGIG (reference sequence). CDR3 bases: TGTGCCTGGATTCCTTCAACCTTTGGCACTAATGAAAAACTGTTTTTT. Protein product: CAWIPSTFGTNEKLFF.

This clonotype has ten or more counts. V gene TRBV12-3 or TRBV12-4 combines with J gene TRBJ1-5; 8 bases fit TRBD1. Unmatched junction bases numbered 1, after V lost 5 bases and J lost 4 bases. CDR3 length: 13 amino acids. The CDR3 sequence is CASSQGANQPQHF. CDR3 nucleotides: TGTGCCAGCAGTCAGGGGGCGAATCAGCCCCAGCATTTT.